This T cell receptor (beta chain) was captured by sequencing in a study of blood T cells in healthy people across ages. This clonotype was found a few times. This CDR3 region has 15 residues. Germline V lookup: CDR1 SGHKS, CDR2 YYEKEE (reference sequence). Trimming took 4 bases from V and 4 from J; bases not matched to a gene: 7. Primers used in a second PCR of roughly 7 to 12 cycles were a sample-barcoded 5' primer and a J-beta primer mix. TCRdb independently ran MiXCR on the 5' RACE reads; one entry per CDR3 protein. The sample includes 1.5 million to 2 million distinct CDR3 sequences, around 36% seen only once; the top ten take about 11%.

This TCR derives from a woman aged 25-40 years in good health. The chain uses TRBV5-5 and TRBJ2-3, with 9 bases aligning to TRBD1. The sequencing sample was made of blood. CDR3 nucleotides: TGTGCCAGCAGCCTGACAGGGGGAAGTTCAGATACGCAGTATTTT. As protein: CASSLTGGSSDTQYF.